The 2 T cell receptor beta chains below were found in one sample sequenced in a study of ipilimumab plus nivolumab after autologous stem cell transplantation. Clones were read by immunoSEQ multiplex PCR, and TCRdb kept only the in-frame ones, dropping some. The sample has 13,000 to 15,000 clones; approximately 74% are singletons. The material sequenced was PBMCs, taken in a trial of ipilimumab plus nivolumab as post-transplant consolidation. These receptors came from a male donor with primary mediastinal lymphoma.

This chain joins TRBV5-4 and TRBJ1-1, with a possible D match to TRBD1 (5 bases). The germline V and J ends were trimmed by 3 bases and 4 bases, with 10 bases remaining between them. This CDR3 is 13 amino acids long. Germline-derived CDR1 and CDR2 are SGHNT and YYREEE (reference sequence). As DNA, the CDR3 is TGTGCCAGCAGCTGGGGCTTTTTCACTGAAGCTTTCTTT. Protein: CASSWGFFTEAFF.

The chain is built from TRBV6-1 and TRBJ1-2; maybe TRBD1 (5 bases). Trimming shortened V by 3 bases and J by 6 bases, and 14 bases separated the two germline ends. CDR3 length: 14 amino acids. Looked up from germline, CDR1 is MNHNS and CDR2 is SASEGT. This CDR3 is CASSEVEGRNGYTF. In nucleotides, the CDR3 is TGTGCCAGCAGTGAGGTAGAGGGGAGAAATGGCTACACCTTC.